This T cell receptor beta chain came from a study of T cell responses to AZD1222 COVID-19 vaccine. Only in-frame clones appear in the TCRdb table, and some are missing; sequencing was by immunoSEQ multiplex PCR. The table shows 100,000 to 120,000 clones, with more than 75% occurring only once. The study's findings and limits: Spike was spanned by vaccine-associated CD4 TCRs, which were dominant at 160-218 and 743-854.

J lost 0 bases, V lost 6 bases, and 18 bases had no gene match. Germline V lookup: CDR1 SQVTM, CDR2 ANQGSEA. The CDR3 spans 18 residues. As regards this clone: Its specificity is unknown.

The specimen was peripheral blood, collected on day 0 of AZD1222 vaccination. The clonotype comes from an adult in good health. This chain joins TRBV29-1 and TRBJ2-3; 7 nucleotides align to TRBD1. The CDR3: CSVTDRFSLSTSTDTQYF. CDR3 sequence (DNA): TGCAGCGTCACGGACAGGTTCTCTTTATCGACTAGCACAGATACGCAGTATTTT.